This entry is about one T cell receptor beta chain. Its matching antigen is unknown. Using immunoSEQ multiplex PCR, the repertoire was profiled, and TCRdb retains in-frame clones only, with some absent. The sample lists 55,000 to 65,000 clones, 86% occurring once. The CDR3 loop spans 12 amino acids. V shed 5 bases and J 6 bases; nucleotides not matched to a gene: 3. Germline values: CDR1 MNHNS, CDR2 SASEGT. The sample comes from a study of OX40 agonist ivuxolimab in advanced cancers. Findings and limits, study-wide: Researchers did not establish what antigens the expanded peripheral T cells target.

The material was CD4+ or CD8+ T cells sorted from blood, obtained in a trial of the OX40 agonist ivuxolimab. This sequence joins TRBV6-1 and TRBJ2-5; TRBD2 aligns across 7 bases. The sequence derives from an adult with an advanced solid tumor such as melanoma, head and neck, liver or kidney cancer. CDR3 region: CASSPLAKTQYF. The CDR3 region has the DNA TGTGCCAGCAGTCCACTAGCGAAGACCCAGTACTTC.